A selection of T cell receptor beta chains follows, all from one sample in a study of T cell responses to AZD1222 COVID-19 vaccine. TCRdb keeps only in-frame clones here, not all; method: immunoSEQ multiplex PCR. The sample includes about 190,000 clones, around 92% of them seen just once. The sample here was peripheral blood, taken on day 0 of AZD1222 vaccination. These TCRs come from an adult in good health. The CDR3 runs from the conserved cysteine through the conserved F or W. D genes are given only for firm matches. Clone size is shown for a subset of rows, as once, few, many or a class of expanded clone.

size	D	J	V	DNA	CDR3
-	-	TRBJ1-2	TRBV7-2	TGTGCCAGCAGTGAGGAACGTGTTGGCTACACCTTC	CASSEERVGYTF
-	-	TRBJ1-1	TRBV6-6	TGTGCCAGCAGTTACGGGAGGGGAGAATTGAACACTGAAGCTTTCTTT	CASSYGRGELNTEAFF
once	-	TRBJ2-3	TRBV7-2	TGTGCCAGCAGCAGAACTAGCACAGATACGCAGTATTTT	CASSRTSTDTQYF
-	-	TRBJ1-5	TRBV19	TGTGCCAGTACCTCGGACGGGCCCCAGCATTTT	CASTSDGPQHF
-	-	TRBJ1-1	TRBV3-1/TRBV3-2	TGTGCCAGCAGCCAAGTTGGGCGGACATCGAACACTGAAGCTTTCTTT	CASSQVGRTSNTEAFF
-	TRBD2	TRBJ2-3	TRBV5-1	TGCGCCAGCAGCTTCCTCTTTCTAGCGGGGGGGCGAGATACGCAGTATTTT	CASSFLFLAGGRDTQYF
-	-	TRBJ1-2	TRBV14	TGTGCCAGCAGCTTTATGACAGGCGCCAACTATGGCTACACCTTC	CASSFMTGANYGYTF
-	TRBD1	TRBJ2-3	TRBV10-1	TGCGCCAGCAGTCCCGGGACAGGGGCGGATACGCAGTATTTT	CASSPGTGADTQYF
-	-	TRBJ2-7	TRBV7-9	TGTGCCAGCAGCCCCCTCGACATCTACGAGCAGTACTTC	CASSPLDIYEQYF
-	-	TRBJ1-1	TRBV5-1	TGCGCCAGCAGGCGGGGCGGACGAAACATGAACACTGAAGCTTTCTTT	CASRRGGRNMNTEAFF
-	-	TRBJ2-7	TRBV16	TGTGCCAGCAGCCGGGGCGGGACGTCTAGCTCCTACGAGCAGTACTTC	CASSRGGTSSSYEQYF
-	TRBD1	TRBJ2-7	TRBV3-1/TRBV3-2	TGTGCCAGCAGCCGGGACAGCCAGTACGAGCAGTACTTC	CASSRDSQYEQYF
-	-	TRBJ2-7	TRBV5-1	TGCGCCAGCAGCTTGGCTGGGCAGCCCTACGAGCAGTACTTC	CASSLAGQPYEQYF
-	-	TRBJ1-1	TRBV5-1	TGCGCCAGCAGCCCAAACAGGGTTCAAGGCACTGAAGCTTTCTTT	CASSPNRVQGTEAFF
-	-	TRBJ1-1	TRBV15	TGTGCCACCAGTCATTCGAGGGTGCAAACTGAAGCTTTCTTT	CATSHSRVQTEAFF
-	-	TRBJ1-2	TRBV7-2	TGTGCCAGCAGCGGACCCCAGGGCTACTATGGCTACACCTTC	CASSGPQGYYGYTF
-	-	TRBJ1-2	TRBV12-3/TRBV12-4	TGTGCCAGCAGCCATTACAGGGATAATGGCTACACCTTC	CASSHYRDNGYTF
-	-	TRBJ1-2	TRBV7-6	TGTGCCAGCAGCTTCTACAGGGATGGCTACACCTTC	CASSFYRDGYTF
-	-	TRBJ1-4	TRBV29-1	TGCAGCGTGGGCGACCATGGGGGGTTGTCTGAAAAACTGTTTTTT	CSVGDHGGLSEKLFF
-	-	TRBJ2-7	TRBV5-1	TGCGCCAGCAGCCCGGGCTACGAGCAGTACTTC	CASSPGYEQYF
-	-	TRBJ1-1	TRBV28	TGTGCCAGCAGCCCGGGGGGGGCTGGGCACACTGAAGCTTTCTTT	CASSPGGAGHTEAFF
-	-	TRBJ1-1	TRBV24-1	TGTGCCACCAGTGATGACAGGAGAAGGGGAAGGACTGAAGCTTTCTTT	CATSDDRRRGRTEAFF
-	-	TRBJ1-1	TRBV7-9	TGTGCCAGCGGCCGCGGCACTGAAGCTTTCTTT	CASGRGTEAFF
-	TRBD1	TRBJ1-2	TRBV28	TGTGCCAGCAGTATTACAGGGGTCCTTGACTATGGCTACACCTTC	CASSITGVLDYGYTF
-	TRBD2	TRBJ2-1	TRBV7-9	TGTGCCAGCAGCTTAGCGTTAGCGGGGTCCTACAATGAGCAGTTCTTC	CASSLALAGSYNEQFF
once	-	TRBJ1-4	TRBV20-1	TGCAGTGCTATCTATAATGAAAAACTGTTTTTT	CSAIYNEKLFF
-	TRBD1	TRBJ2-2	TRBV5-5	TGTGCCAGCAGCTTACGTGACAGGGGTCCCACCGGGGAGCTGTTTTTT	CASSLRDRGPTGELFF
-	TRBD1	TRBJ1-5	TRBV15	TGTGCCACCGAGGACAGGGGGGTGACGCCCCAGCATTTT	CATEDRGVTPQHF
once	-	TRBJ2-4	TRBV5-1	TGCGCCAGCAGCCCCGGGCCCGGTGGGGCCAAAAACATTCAGTACTTC	CASSPGPGGAKNIQYF
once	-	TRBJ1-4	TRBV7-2	TGTGCCAGCAGCTTGGACAGCTCTAATGAAAAACTGTTTTTT	CASSLDSSNEKLFF
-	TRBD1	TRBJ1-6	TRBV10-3	TGTGCCATCTCGACAGGGGCCTATAATTCACCCCTCCACTTT	CAISTGAYNSPLHF
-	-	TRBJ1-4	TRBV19	TGTGCCAGTAGTGCGAGGGGATATGAAAAACTGTTTTTT	CASSARGYEKLFF
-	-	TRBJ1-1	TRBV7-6	TGTGCCAGCAGCTTACGGCAGAAGAACACTGAAGCTTTCTTT	CASSLRQKNTEAFF
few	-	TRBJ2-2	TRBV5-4	TGTGCCAGCAGCTTGGGACGGGCGAACACCGGGGAGCTGTTTTTT	CASSLGRANTGELFF
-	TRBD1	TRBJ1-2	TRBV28	TGTGCCAGCAGTTTTCAGGGGGCACGTAACTATGGCTACACCTTC	CASSFQGARNYGYTF
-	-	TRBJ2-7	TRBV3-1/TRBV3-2	TGTGCCAGCAGCGGGACATCCTACGAGCAGTACTTC	CASSGTSYEQYF
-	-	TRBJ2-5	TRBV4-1	TGCGCCAGCAGCGTCCACAGTATCCAAGAGACCCAGTACTTC	CASSVHSIQETQYF
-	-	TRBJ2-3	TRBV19	TGTGCCAGTAGTATCGCGGGACCCACAGATACGCAGTATTTT	CASSIAGPTDTQYF
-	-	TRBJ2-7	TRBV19	TGTGCCAGTAGTATAACCGGGGGCACCTACGAGCAGTACTTC	CASSITGGTYEQYF
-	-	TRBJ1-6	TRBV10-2	TGCGCCAGCAGTGAAACCGGGAACTATAATTCACCCCTCCACTTT	CASSETGNYNSPLHF
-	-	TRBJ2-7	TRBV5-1	TGCGCCAGCAGCTCGCAGGGCTCCTACGAGCAGTACTTC	CASSSQGSYEQYF
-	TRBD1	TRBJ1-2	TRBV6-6	TGTGCCAGCAGCTTACGCCAGGGGGCGATGTTTGGCTACACCTTC	CASSLRQGAMFGYTF
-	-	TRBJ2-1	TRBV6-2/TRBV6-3	TGTGCCAGCAGTTACGATGGGAGCTCCTACAATGAGCAGTTCTTC	CASSYDGSSYNEQFF
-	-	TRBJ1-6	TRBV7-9	TGTGCCAGCAGCCGGGAGGGCGGGAACTCACCCCTCCACTTT	CASSREGGNSPLHF
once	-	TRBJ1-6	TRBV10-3	TGTGCCATCAGTGATCATGGTAGGGGAGGATCACCCCTCCACTTT	CAISDHGRGGSPLHF
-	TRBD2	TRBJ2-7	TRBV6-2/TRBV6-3	TGTGCCAGCAGCTCACGGGGGGGCCCAACCTACGAGCAGTACTTC	CASSSRGGPTYEQYF
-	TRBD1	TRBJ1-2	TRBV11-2	TGTGCCAGCAGGGGGGGACAGCCTGCTTGGAGCAACTATGGCTACACCTTC	CASRGGQPAWSNYGYTF
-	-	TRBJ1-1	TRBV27	TGTGCCAGCATGGGAAGGCTGGGCACTGAAGCTTTCTTT	CASMGRLGTEAFF
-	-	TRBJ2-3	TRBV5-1	TGCGCCAGCAGTCTGATGGGTAGAGGCACAGATACGCAGTATTTT	CASSLMGRGTDTQYF
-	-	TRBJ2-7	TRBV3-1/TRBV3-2	TGTGCCAGCAGCCAAGAACCTGGTCTTACTAGTTCCTACGAGCAGTACTTC	CASSQEPGLTSSYEQYF
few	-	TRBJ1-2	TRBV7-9	TGTGCCAGCACCACAGGTGCCGGGTTAGACTATGGCTACACCTTC	CASTTGAGLDYGYTF
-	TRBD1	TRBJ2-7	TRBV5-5	TGTGCCAGCAGCGGGACAGGGGGACTTAGCTACGAGCAGTACTTC	CASSGTGGLSYEQYF
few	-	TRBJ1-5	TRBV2	TGTGCCAGCAGTAAGTTACAGGGATCAGGGCAGCCCCAGCATTTT	CASSKLQGSGQPQHF
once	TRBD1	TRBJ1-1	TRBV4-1	TGCGCCAGCAGCCATTACACAGGGGGCCATTTGAACACTGAAGCTTTCTTT	CASSHYTGGHLNTEAFF
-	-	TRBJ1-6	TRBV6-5	TGTGCCAGCAGTTACTCTGGGTCTGGGGGCTCACCCCTCCACTTT	CASSYSGSGGSPLHF
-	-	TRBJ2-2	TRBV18	TGTGCCAGCGCCGGGACAAGTAACACCGGGGAGCTGTTTTTT	CASAGTSNTGELFF
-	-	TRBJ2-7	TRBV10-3	TGTGCCATCAGTGACCCAGGGGGGGGCAGGTACTCCTACGAGCAGTACTTC	CAISDPGGGRYSYEQYF
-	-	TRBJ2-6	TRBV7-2	TGTGCCAGCAGCTTAAACGGCGGCTCTGGGGCCAACGTCCTGACTTTC	CASSLNGGSGANVLTF
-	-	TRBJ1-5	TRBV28	TGTGCCAGCACCCCTCACCCAGGGAATAGCAATCAGCCCCAGCATTTT	CASTPHPGNSNQPQHF
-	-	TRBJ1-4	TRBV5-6	TGTGCCAGCAGCTTGCAGGGTAATGAAAAACTGTTTTTT	CASSLQGNEKLFF